These 8 T cell receptor beta chains came from one sample sequenced in a study of vaccination effects on CD4 cells after COVID-19. The antigens of these receptors remain unknown. At the end of about 9 days of culture, CD4+ T cells were isolated. Every participant took two doses of the BNT162b2 or mRNA-1273 vaccine. This table comes from immunoSEQ multiplex PCR, and its TCRdb copy is limited to in-frame clones, with some not included. The sample lists nearly 45,000 clones, 72% seen once, with less than 10% in the top ten. Sample: CD4+ T cells from PBMCs cultured without peptide, taken after COVID-19 vaccination. These receptors all come from a human donor who received a COVID-19 vaccine.

This clone was counted ten times or more. The chain recombines TRBV10-1 with TRBJ2-3; 7 bases match TRBD1. CDR3 length: 14 residues. V dropped 3 bases and J dropped 6; count of bases not matched to a gene: 6. Germline CDR1 reads WNHNN; CDR2 reads SYGVQD (reference sequence). The CDR3 bases are TGCGCCAGCAGTGAAGGGACAGACCAGGATACGCAGTATTTT. It codes for CASSEGTDQDTQYF.

This clone was seen only a few times. The rearrangement uses TRBV29-1 and TRBJ1-2, with D possibly being TRBD1 (6 bases). CDR3 length: 18 amino acids. Germline V lookup: CDR1 SQVTM, CDR2 ANQGSEA. The V end was cut by 6 bases, the J end by 2 bases, with 28 bases between. CDR3: CSVPPIGSGTQNNYGYTF. In DNA, the CDR3 is TGCAGCGTCCCCCCTATCGGGTCCGGGACACAAAACAACTATGGCTACACCTTC. The full variable domain, in which reference TRBV29-1 and TRBJ1-2 provide the parts outside the CDR3, is SAVISQKPSRDICQRGTSLTIQCQVDSQVTMMFWYRQQPGQSLTLIATANQGSEATYESGFVIDKFPISRPNLTFSTLTVSNMSPEDSSIYLCSVPPIGSGTQNNYGYTFGSGTRLTVV.

This clone was picked up one time. This sequence joins TRBV6-6 and TRBJ2-5; weak D call: TRBD2 (6 bases). The CDR3 is 17 amino acids. The germline gives CDR1 MNHNY, CDR2 SVGAGI (reference sequence). Trimming shortened V by 5 bases and J by 5 bases, and 24 bases separated the two germline ends. The CDR3 DNA reads as TGTGCCAGCAGTCCCCGTGGAGCGGGCCGCCATCGGGAGACCCAGTACTTC. Translated, it gives CASSPRGAGRHRETQYF.

The chain uses TRBV6-5 and TRBJ1-1, with TRBD1 identical over 12 bases. The CDR3 is 15 residues long. With V trimmed by 6 bases and J by 2 bases, 4 bases remained unmatched. Germline V lookup: CDR1 MNHEY, CDR2 SVGAGI. CDR3 DNA sequence: TGTGCCAGCAGGGGACAGGGGGCCGGAAACACTGAAGCTTTCTTT. Its translation: CASRGQGAGNTEAFF.

The V gene is TRBV3-1 (or the pseudogene TRBV3-2), the J gene TRBJ2-5; 10 nucleotides align to TRBD1. From germline, CDR1 is LGHDT and CDR2 YNNKEL (reference sequence). The CDR3 contains 17 residues. The V segment lost 1 base and the J segment 5 bases; nucleotides outside the gene matches: 10. CDR3 in DNA: TGTGCCAGCAGCCAAGCTTTCTCGGGACAGGGGTACGAGACCCAGTACTTC. Its translation is CASSQAFSGQGYETQYF.

The chain employs TRBV10-1 and TRBJ2-1; TRBD2 might be the D (6 bases). V gave up 0 bases and J gave up 9 bases, with 12 bases separating them. CDR3 length: 14 residues. Per germline, CDR1 WNHNN and CDR2 SYGVQD (reference sequence). CDR3 DNA: TGCGCCAGCAGTGAGTCGGGCGGGGTCGCTGAGCAGTTCTTC. Translated, it gives CASSESGGVAEQFF.

The chain links TRBV6-4 to TRBJ1-1; a possible D gene is TRBD1 (6 bases). Trimming cost V 6 bases and J 4 bases, with 15 bases left between them. The germline V gene has CDR1 MRHNA and CDR2 SNTAGT. The CDR3 runs to 14 residues. The CDR3 reads CASSWQGFATEAFF. Here the CDR3 DNA reads TGTGCCAGCAGCTGGCAGGGGTTTGCCACTGAAGCTTTCTTT.

The chain is built from TRBV6-5 and TRBJ2-7, with D possibly TRBD1 on 5 matching bases. V shed 6 bases and J shed 6 bases, with 12 bases lying between them. Germline CDR1 is MNHEY and CDR2 is SVGAGI. The CDR3 covers 12 residues. CDR3 DNA sequence: TGTGCCAGCAGAAAACAGGTTCTCGAGCAGTACTTC. Translating gives CASRKQVLEQYF.